This T cell receptor beta chain came from a study of response to subunit inactivated influenza vaccine. Regarding the study as a whole: The authors offered the suggestion that each seasonal influenza vaccination recruits few new T cells.

Concerning this clonotype: Its cognate antigen is unknown.

MiXCR was run by TCRdb on the RT-PCR reads, yielding one entry per CDR3 protein. The profile shows 450,000 to 550,000 distinct CDR3 sequences, around 25% of them singletons. The CDR3 covers 16 residues. The germline V gene encodes CDR1 MNHNS and CDR2 SASEGT. V lost 7 bases, J lost 0 bases, and 17 bases lay in between. The TCR originated in a man aged 50 to 59 who received an inactivated influenza vaccine. The chain carries TRBV6-1 and TRBJ2-3; D is unresolved. The input for sequencing was CD4+ T cells sorted from PBMCs, taken 5 days after vaccination. Here the CDR3 reads CASKDRYLPSTDTQYF. CDR3 nucleotide sequence: TGTGCCAGCAAGGATCGGTACCTACCTAGCACAGATACGCAGTATTTT.